What follows are 21 T cell receptor beta chains derived from one specimen sequenced in a study of cytomegalovirus exposure and HLA in healthy donors. The PCR had 60 Vbeta and 13 Jbeta primers. TCRdb keeps only in-frame clones here, not all; method: immunoSEQ multiplex PCR. The sample lists fewer than 250,000 clones, over 60% occurring once. The sample was PBMCs. The receptors were gathered from a woman in her 40s in good health and CMV-seronegative.

This chain links TRBV2 with TRBJ1-1; D remains ambiguous. The CDR3 extends over 14 amino acids. V gave up 6 bases and J gave up 3 bases, with 14 bases separating them. The germline gives CDR1 SNHLY, CDR2 FYNNEI. This CDR3 is CASRRRVGDTEAFF. The CDR3 DNA is TGTGCCAGCAGGCGCCGTGTGGGCGACACTGAAGCTTTCTTT.

In regard to this clone: The junction and the germline gene differ at one end; a read error may be behind it. This rearrangement joins TRBV7-9 to TRBJ1-2; 9 nucleotides match TRBD1. Germline values: CDR1 SEHNR, CDR2 FQNEAQ (reference sequence). The CDR3 loop spans 15 amino acids. The CDR3 bases are TGTTCCAGCAGTCAAACCGGGACAGGGTACTATGGCTACACCTTC. As protein: CSSSQTGTGYYGYTF.

V is TRBV29-1 and J is TRBJ1-1; D remains unclear. This CDR3 has 12 residues. V lost 4 bases, J lost 6 bases, and 12 bases lay in between. Germline V gene lookup returns CDR1 SQVTM and CDR2 ANQGSEA. This CDR3 reads CSVGPDRAEAFF. DNA of the CDR3: TGCAGCGTTGGCCCCGACCGGGCTGAAGCTTTCTTT. The full variable domain, with the rest looked up from reference TRBV29-1 and TRBJ1-1, is SAVISQKPSRDICQRGTSLTIQCQVDSQVTMMFWYRQQPGQSLTLIATANQGSEATYESGFVIDKFPISRPNLTFSTLTVSNMSPEDSSIYLCSVGPDRAEAFFGQGTRLTVV.

The chain carries TRBV4-3 and TRBJ2-3, with 11 bases aligning to TRBD2. CDR1 is LGHNA, CDR2 YSLEER, per germline. The CDR3 is 19 residues long. V dropped 1 base and J dropped 3; count of bases not matched to a gene: 12. DNA for the CDR3: TGCGCCAGCAGCCAAGGTTTAGCGGGAGGGCCGGGGGGTACAGATACGCAGTATTTT. Translated: CASSQGLAGGPGGTDTQYF.

The chain uses TRBV28 and TRBJ1-5, with TRBD1 as a possible D gene (6 bases). The CDR3 loop spans 16 amino acids. Germline loops: CDR1 MDHEN, CDR2 SYDVKM. V dropped 5 bases and J dropped 0 bases, with 14 bases sitting between them. Written as DNA, the CDR3 is TGTGCCAGCAGTCCTGGGGACAACTTTAGCAATCAGCCCCAGCATTTT. Amino acid sequence: CASSPGDNFSNQPQHF.

In this sample, this clone turned up a few times. The chain is built from TRBV5-5 and TRBJ1-4; 11 bases align to TRBD1. The CDR3 has 15 residues. The germline V gene has CDR1 SGHKS and CDR2 YYEKEE (reference sequence). The ends lost 4 bases at V and 7 bases at J; junction bases unmatched: 6. CDR3 bases: TGTGCCAGCAGCACTACCGGGACAGGGGGTGAAAAACTGTTTTTT. This translates into CASSTTGTGGEKLFF. The entire variable domain, with the rest obtained from reference TRBV5-5 and TRBJ1-4, is as follows: DAGVTQSPTHLIKTRGQQVTLRCSPISGHKSVSWYQQVLGQGPQFIFQYYEKEERGRGNFPDRFSARQFPNYSSELNVNALLLGDSALYLCASSTTGTGGEKLFFGSGTQLSVL.

This chain uses TRBV6-1 with TRBJ2-5, with TRBD1 matching 12 bases. Unmatched junction bases numbered 6, after V lost 2 bases and J lost 5 bases. This CDR3 has 16 residues. Germline lookup yields CDR1 MNHNS and CDR2 SASEGT. The CDR3, as DNA: TGTGCCAGCAGTGAACGGGGACAGGGGGCCTGGGAGACCCAGTACTTC. This gives the protein CASSERGQGAWETQYF.

The chain recombines TRBV28 with TRBJ2-1, with 9 bases fitting TRBD1. CDR3 length: 16 residues. Germline CDR1 and CDR2: MDHEN and SYDVKM. The V segment lost 5 bases and the J segment 1 base; nucleotides outside the gene matches: 6. The CDR3 loop reads CASSPAGQGSYNEQFF. In DNA, the CDR3 is TGTGCCAGCAGTCCTGCGGGACAGGGTTCCTACAATGAGCAGTTCTTC.

The chain couples TRBV19 to TRBJ1-2; unclear D gene. Germline CDR1 is LNHDA and CDR2 is SQIVND (reference sequence). This CDR3 is 17 amino acids long. Trimming stripped 3 bases from V and 4 bases from J, with 21 bases between. The CDR3 region is CASSMVQAYAQFYGYTF. DNA for the CDR3: TGTGCCAGTAGTATGGTGCAGGCCTACGCTCAATTCTATGGCTACACCTTC.

The CDR3 loop is CSDRDRGTDTQYF. DNA for the CDR3: TGCAGCGACCGGGACAGGGGGACAGATACGCAGTATTTT. The chain has TRBV29-1 and TRBJ2-3; 11 bases line up with TRBD1. Germline assignment: CDR1 SQVTM and CDR2 ANQGSEA. This CDR3 has 13 amino acids. V was pared by 7 bases and J by 3 bases, with 3 bases of the junction left unmatched.

The chain joins TRBV2 to TRBJ1-4; possible D gene TRBD1, 6 bases. The CDR3 has 15 residues. Germline CDR1 is SNHLY and CDR2 is FYNNEI. Trimming left V 7 bases short and J 6 bases short, with 18 bases between. CDR3 amino acids: CASNVWGQVDEKLFF. The CDR3 nucleotides are TGTGCCAGCAATGTTTGGGGGCAGGTCGATGAAAAACTGTTTTTT.

The chain combines TRBV20-1 with TRBJ2-7; tentatively, D is TRBD2 (6 bases). The CDR3 is 11 amino acids. Between the trimmed V and J ends, which lost 5 bases and 3 bases, there was a span of 8 bases. CDR1 is DFQATT and CDR2 is SNEGSKA in the germline V gene (reference sequence). DNA of the CDR3: TGCAGTGCTGGGACTCGCTACGAGCAGTACTTC. Translating gives CSAGTRYEQYF.

V usage is TRBV19 and J usage is TRBJ1-4; no firm D call. This CDR3 is 13 amino acids long. From germline, CDR1 is LNHDA and CDR2 SQIVND (reference sequence). The ends were cut back, 4 bases at V and 2 bases at J, with 5 bases in the middle. Here the CDR3 DNA reads TGTGCCAGTAGTACTGTTACTAATGAAAAACTGTTTTTT. Protein sequence: CASSTVTNEKLFF.

V gene TRBV11-3 combines with J gene TRBJ2-3, with D unclear. V was shortened by 1 base and J by 2 bases, with 10 bases between the two germline ends. Looked up from germline, CDR1 is SGHNT and CDR2 is YENEEA. The CDR3 totals 15 residues. The DNA of the CDR3 is TGTGCCAGCAGCTTAGGCAGCGCCTTCACAGATACGCAGTATTTT. It translates to CASSLGSAFTDTQYF.

V usage is TRBV19 and J usage is TRBJ1-1, with D possibly TRBD1 on 6 matching bases. Trimming removed 6 bases at V and 4 bases at J, with 12 bases between. CDR1 LNHDA and CDR2 SQIVND come from the germline V gene (reference sequence). This CDR3 has 13 residues. CDR3 bases: TGTGCCAGTAGCACTACAGGGATCACTGAAGCTTTCTTT. It yields the protein CASSTTGITEAFF.

The V call is TRBV29-1, the J call TRBJ1-1; TRBD1 agrees at 9 bases. The CDR3 length is 14 residues. V was clipped by 4 bases and J by 0 bases; unmatched bases: 3. Germline V gives CDR1 SQVTM, CDR2 ANQGSEA. CDR3 in DNA: TGCAGCGTTGGGGACAGGGCTTTGAACACTGAAGCTTTCTTT. This translates into CSVGDRALNTEAFF.

The V call is TRBV11-3, the J call TRBJ2-1, with TRBD2 matching 12 bases. Germline CDR1 and CDR2: SGHNT and YENEEA. This CDR3 has 18 residues. V was clipped by 5 bases and J by 5 bases; unmatched bases: 13. The CDR3 region is CASSPLTSGSPRHNEQFF. Written as DNA, the CDR3 is TGTGCCAGCAGCCCGTTGACTAGCGGGAGCCCTCGCCACAATGAGCAGTTCTTC.

The chain links TRBV11-2 to TRBJ1-2, with D maybe TRBD1 (5 bases). Germline CDR1 is SGHAT and CDR2 is FQNNGV. V lost 5 bases and J 5 bases, leaving 15 bases between the germline ends. The CDR3 consists of 14 residues. CDR3 nucleotides: TGTGCCAGCAGCCGGGGGTCAGGGCCGTATGGCTACACCTTC. As protein: CASSRGSGPYGYTF.

The V and J genes are TRBV5-1 and TRBJ1-2; 9 positions agree with TRBD1. The germline CDR1 and CDR2 sequences are SGHRS and YFSETQ. Trimming removed 5 bases from V and 8 bases from J; junction bases left unmatched: 13. The CDR3 sequence is 15 residues long. CDR3 bases: TGCGCCAGCAGGTCACCCGGGAACAGGGGGCTCGGCTACACCTTC. It codes for CASRSPGNRGLGYTF.

This clone was seen a handful of times. The V gene is TRBV6-1, the J gene TRBJ1-3; D may be TRBD1 (5 bases). The CDR3 consists of 14 residues. With 4 bases removed from V and 9 bases from J, the gap between germline ends came to 16 bases. Germline V gene sequence: CDR1 MNHNS, CDR2 SASEGT. The CDR3 protein is CASSVRPGGGTIYF. CDR3 nucleotides: TGTGCCAGCAGTGTACGGCCCGGGGGTGGCACCATATATTTT.

This chain uses TRBV7-3 with TRBJ1-2; D may be TRBD1 (6 bases). Germline CDR1 and CDR2: SGHTA and FQGTGA. The CDR3 totals 13 residues. V lost 5 bases and J lost 5, with 12 bases in between. DNA of the CDR3: TGTGCCAGCAGCCTACAGGGACTATATGGCTACACCTTC. This codes for CASSLQGLYGYTF.